One and the same sample provided the 10 T cell receptor beta chains below, sequenced in a study of T cells in Graves' hyperthyroidism and ophthalmopathy. Amplified TCR beta CDR3 regions came from RNA transcripts. The HTBI primer set served for first-round RT-PCR of the TCR CDR3. TCRdb processed the multiplex PCR reads anew with MiXCR; each CDR3 protein has one entry. The top ten clones hold 3% to 4.5% of a sample with 600,000 or so distinct CDR3 sequences, around 15% of them seen once. Sequencing was carried out using blood. These receptors were obtained from a woman aged 30 to 39 with Graves' hyperthyroidism.

This clonotype was recorded a few times. The chain has TRBV6-1 and TRBJ1-1, with no clear D. V gave up 6 bases and J gave up 5 bases, with 13 bases separating them. Germline V gives CDR1 MNHNS, CDR2 SASEGT. The CDR3 totals 13 residues. Here the CDR3 reads CASSSIRRTEAFF. In DNA form, the CDR3 reads TGTGCCAGCAGCTCTATCAGGCGAACTGAAGCTTTCTTT.

This clonotype came up many times. This rearrangement joins TRBV3-1 to TRBJ2-3; TRBD2 is a possible D gene (5 bases). The germline CDR1 and CDR2 sequences are LGHDT and YNNKEL (reference sequence). This CDR3 has 16 residues. V was trimmed by 4 bases and J by 4 bases, leaving 18 bases between them. CDR3 protein: CASSRRTASGADTQYF. The CDR3 DNA is TGTGCCAGCAGCCGGAGGACTGCCTCCGGGGCAGATACGCAGTATTTT.

V usage is TRBV19 and J usage is TRBJ2-3; the D gene is possibly TRBD2 (5 bases). The V end lost 5 bases, the J end lost 6 bases, and 15 bases lay between the germline ends. The CDR3 runs 14 residues. Germline V CDR1 and CDR2: LNHDA, SQIVND (reference sequence). The CDR3 nucleotides are TGTGCCAGTAGTCTGACGGACGGAGGCGATACGCAGTATTTT. This translates into CASSLTDGGDTQYF.

This clonotype was counted at least ten times. This chain uses TRBV20-1 with TRBJ2-1, with D uncertain. Germline CDR1 reads DFQATT; CDR2 reads SNEGSKA (reference sequence). Trimming left V 5 bases short and J 5 bases short, with 16 bases between. The CDR3 extends over 14 amino acids. CDR3 bases: TGCAGTGCTCCTACAGATTGGAAAGACAATGAGCAGTTCTTC. Translating gives CSAPTDWKDNEQFF.

This clonotype was seen at least ten times. The chain uses TRBV2 and TRBJ2-7; the match to TRBD2 covers 11 bases. Per germline, CDR1 SNHLY and CDR2 FYNNEI. Trimming took 5 bases from V and 0 from J; bases not matched to a gene: 6. This CDR3 comprises 16 residues. The CDR3: CASSNVAGGLSYEQYF. The CDR3 DNA sequence: TGTGCCAGCAGTAATGTAGCGGGAGGGCTCTCCTACGAGCAGTACTTC.

This clonotype was detected ten times or more. J is TRBJ2-5 and V is TRBV20-1, with 14 bases that match TRBD2. V dropped 6 bases and J dropped 5; count of bases not matched to a gene: 5. The germline CDR1 and CDR2 sequences are DFQATT and SNEGSKA (reference sequence). This CDR3 is 14 amino acids long. The CDR3: CSATGLAGDETQYF. In DNA form, the CDR3 reads TGCAGTGCCACGGGACTAGCGGGAGATGAGACCCAGTACTTC.

This clonotype has ten or more counts. The CDR3 nucleotides read TGTGCCAGCAGGCAGGGGTATGAAAAACTGTTTTTT. Its translation: CASRQGYEKLFF. V is TRBV27 and J is TRBJ1-4; TRBD1 is a possible D gene (6 bases). V was cut by 6 bases and J by 6 bases, with 8 bases left in between. The CDR3 sequence is 12 residues long. Germline V gene sequence: CDR1 MNHEY, CDR2 SMNVEV (reference sequence).

Of note for this clonotype: A much larger clonotype is one base distant, so this may be a read error. This chain links TRBV20-1 with TRBJ2-1; the D gene is possibly TRBD2 (5 bases). There are 16 residues in the CDR3. Trimming removed 5 bases from V and 0 bases from J, with 17 bases in between. Germline V gene sequence: CDR1 DFQATT, CDR2 SNEGSKA (reference sequence). The CDR3 bases are TGCAGTGCTGGACTTCAAAGCCCGAGCTCCTACAATGAGCAGTTCTTC. Residues: CSAGLQSPSSYNEQFF.

V usage is TRBV24-1 and J usage is TRBJ2-2; D is perhaps TRBD2 (6 bases). V lost 1 base, J lost 6 bases, and 8 bases lay in between. The germline gives CDR1 KGHDR, CDR2 SFDVKD. This CDR3 has 14 amino acids. In DNA form, the CDR3 reads TGTGCCACCAGTGATTTTACGGGGGCCGGGGAGCTGTTTTTT. Its translation is CATSDFTGAGELFF.

This clonotype was observed many times. The V gene is TRBV11-2, the J gene TRBJ2-1; D is unresolved. The germline gives CDR1 SGHAT, CDR2 FQNNGV. The CDR3 runs to 13 residues. Trimming took off 8 bases at V and 7 bases at J, with 15 bases between the two ends. CDR3 loop: CASVLLIGNEQFF. CDR3 nucleotide sequence: TGTGCCAGCGTTCTTCTGATAGGAAATGAGCAGTTCTTC.